These T cell receptor beta chains were read from a single sample in a study of beta chain features in type 1 diabetes. The method was immunoSEQ multiplex PCR; TCRdb's version includes in-frame clones alone and lacks a portion of them. The sample carries nearly 350,000 clones, 6.5% to 10% recorded once. The material sequenced was central memory CD4+ T cells from blood. These receptor sequences come from a woman between 18 and 29 years old in good health. CDR3s leave out the opening cysteine and the closing phenylalanine or tryptophan.

CDR3 protein	V gene
ASSFRGQGAYEQY	TRBV11-2
ASKMVETQY	TRBV6-1
ASIGTSGSRFRGEQF	TRBV2
ASSLVPGTSRADTQY	TRBV7-9
ASSVQTGLINYGYT	TRBV7-2
ASSFRYQGLSSYEQY	TRBV28
ASSPLAGGQYNEQF	TRBV18
ASCREVTGELF	TRBV6-5
ASGPTERIEAF	TRBV7-9
ASSIGDNYGYT	TRBV18
ASSLDSTDTQY	TRBV11-3
ASSFDRQETQY	TRBV7-2
SADPGHRSTEAF	TRBV29-1
ASSFAQGNQPQH	TRBV7-9
ASSYRDLSYNEQF	TRBV11-2
ASSAGTYNEQF	TRBV11-3
ASSQGASGSYEQY	TRBV4-1
ASSLIQDPYNEQF	TRBV7-9